Listed below are T cell receptor beta chains from one sample, sequenced in a study of shared clonotypes between healthy human individuals. The data were produced by immunoSEQ multiplex PCR, yet TCRdb's version contains in-frame clones alone and is incomplete. Of 740,000 or so clones listed, around four fifths are singletons. Material for sequencing was memory CD4+ T cells sorted from blood. Receptor source: a woman aged 25 to 45 in good health. Both conserved end residues are part of each CDR3. Each record gives: D gene, V gene, CDR3 length, J gene, clone size, CDR3 DNA, CDR3 protein. The D gene is left open where the match is weak. Some rows have no size entry. The others give once, few or many, or a class for an expanded clone.

>NA|TRBV28|16|TRBJ1-5|NA
TGTGCCAGCAGTCACAGGGTGCCCGGTAGCAATCAGCCCCAGCATTTT
CASSHRVPGSNQPQHF
>NA|TRBV7-9|13|TRBJ2-7|NA
TGTGCCAGCAGCTTAGCGTGGGGTTACGAGCAGTACTTC
CASSLAWGYEQYF
>NA|TRBV5-1|14|TRBJ1-1|NA
TGCGCCAGCAGCCGCCTAGACAAGAACACTGAAGCTTTCTTT
CASSRLDKNTEAFF
>NA|TRBV18|15|TRBJ2-7|NA
TGTGCCAGCTCACCTGTTCAGACGGGAGCCAACGAGCAGTACTTC
CASSPVQTGANEQYF
>TRBD2|TRBV29-1|15|TRBJ2-2|once
TGCAGCGTCGGGACTAGCGGGAGGGCAACCGGGGAGCTGTTTTTT
CSVGTSGRATGELFF
>TRBD1|TRBV5-1|15|TRBJ2-7|NA
TGCGCCAGCAGCTTGGTAGGGACAGGGGCCTACGAGCAGTACTTC
CASSLVGTGAYEQYF
>TRBD2|TRBV27|14|TRBJ2-7|NA
TGTGCCAGCAGTTTGTGGGAGGGCCTTAGGGAGCAGTACTTC
CASSLWEGLREQYF
>NA|TRBV5-4|16|TRBJ2-1|NA
TGTGCCAGCAGCTTGGAAGGGGCGCGTATTTACGGTGAGCAGTTCTTC
CASSLEGARIYGEQFF
>NA|TRBV6-1|13|TRBJ1-5|NA
TGTGCCACCGCACAGTCTAGCAATCAGCCCCAGCATTTT
CATAQSSNQPQHF
>NA|TRBV19|13|TRBJ1-3|NA
TGTGCCAGTACGGCGGGTTGGGGAAACACCATATATTTT
CASTAGWGNTIYF
>NA|TRBV14|15|TRBJ2-6|NA
TGTGCCAGCAGCCAAGGGATACCTGGGGCCAACGTCCTGACTTTC
CASSQGIPGANVLTF
>NA|TRBV4-2|15|TRBJ2-7|NA
TGTGCCAGCCAGAATAACCTGGCGGGGTCCGACGAGCAGTACTTC
CASQNNLAGSDEQYF
>NA|TRBV6-4|11|TRBJ2-3|NA
TGTGCCAGCAGTGATCGTAATACGCAGTATTTT
CASSDRNTQYF
>TRBD1|TRBV30|14|TRBJ1-5|once
TGTGCCTGGAGGGGGACAGGGATCAATCAGCCCCAGCATTTT
CAWRGTGINQPQHF
>NA|TRBV14|13|TRBJ1-1|NA
TGTGCCAGCAGTCTAACACGGATCACTGAAGCTTTCTTT
CASSLTRITEAFF
>NA|TRBV5-1|14|TRBJ1-4|NA
TGCGCCAGCAGCTTCGGGACAACTAATGAAAAACTGTTTTTT
CASSFGTTNEKLFF
>NA|TRBV5-8|14|TRBJ1-1|NA
TGTGCCAGCAGGCGCAAACCTGGCGGAGTTGAAGCTTTCTTT
CASRRKPGGVEAFF
>NA|TRBV11-3|13|TRBJ2-5|NA
TGTGCCAGCAGCTTTGGATGGGAAGAGACCCAGTACTTC
CASSFGWEETQYF
>TRBD1|TRBV6-1|16|TRBJ1-4|many
TGTGCCAGCAGTGAAGCGGGGACAGGGACTAATGAAAAACTGTTTTTT
CASSEAGTGTNEKLFF
>NA|TRBV6-5|13|TRBJ1-1|NA
TGTGCCAGCAGTGGACATATGAACACTGAAGCTTTCTTT
CASSGHMNTEAFF
>NA|TRBV5-1|13|TRBJ1-1|NA
TGCGCCAGCAGCACACAGGGAAACACTGAAGCTTTCTTT
CASSTQGNTEAFF
>NA|TRBV28|15|TRBJ2-3|NA
TGTGCCAGCAGTCCGAGGGGAAGAAATACAGATACGCAGTATTTT
CASSPRGRNTDTQYF
>TRBD1|TRBV6-1|15|TRBJ2-3|NA
TGTGCCAGCAGTAGTGGACAGGGAAGAACAGATACGCAGTATTTT
CASSSGQGRTDTQYF
>NA|TRBV5-4|14|TRBJ2-7|NA
TGTGCCAGCAGTACAGGCAGCCAACCCTACGAGCAGTACTTC
CASSTGSQPYEQYF
>NA|TRBV5-1|16|TRBJ1-4|NA
TGCGCCAGCAGCTTGGCCGGAGGAACTTATAATGAAAAACTGTTTTTT
CASSLAGGTYNEKLFF
>TRBD1|TRBV7-9|17|TRBJ2-5|NA
TGTGCCAGCAGCCTCTTCGGACAGGGACCAATCCAAGAGACCCAGTACTTC
CASSLFGQGPIQETQYF
>NA|TRBV5-5|16|TRBJ1-5|NA
TGTGCCAGCAGCGAGGGTGGACCTTATAGCAATCAGCCCCAGCATTTT
CASSEGGPYSNQPQHF
>NA|TRBV28|19|TRBJ1-5|NA
TGTGCCAGCAGTAAATTTGGGGTCCGGGACTCCCATAGCAATCAGCCCCAGCATTTT
CASSKFGVRDSHSNQPQHF
>NA|TRBV18|13|TRBJ1-4|once
TGTGCCAGCTCGTCGACAGTTAATGAAAAACTGTTTTTT
CASSSTVNEKLFF
>TRBD2|TRBV5-4|14|TRBJ2-2|NA
TGTGCCAGCAGCCTTAGCGGGAAATACGGGGAGCTGTTTTTT
CASSLSGKYGELFF
>TRBD2|TRBV7-2|14|TRBJ2-1|NA
TGTGCCAGCAGCTTTCCCGGGACTAGCGGGAGATGGTTCTTC
CASSFPGTSGRWFF
>TRBD1|TRBV14|16|TRBJ2-7|few
TGTGCCAGCAGCCACGGAATACAGGGGCCCCTCTACGAGCAGTACTTC
CASSHGIQGPLYEQYF
>TRBD1|TRBV5-1|15|TRBJ2-1|few
TGCGCCAGCAGCTTGCTAGGACAGGGCTACAATGAGCAGTTCTTC
CASSLLGQGYNEQFF
>NA|TRBV28|17|TRBJ2-5|NA
TGTGCCAGCAACAGGGGGGGCGCTTGGTTAGGCTCTGAGACCCAGTACTTC
CASNRGGAWLGSETQYF
>NA|TRBV11-2|16|TRBJ2-2|NA
TGTGCCAGCAGCTTAGTGGCAGGGGACCCTACCGGGGAGCTGTTTTTT
CASSLVAGDPTGELFF
>NA|TRBV19|15|TRBJ2-3|NA
TGTGCCAGTAAGAAGGGCCTCAACAGGGCAGATACGCAGTATTTT
CASKKGLNRADTQYF
>NA|TRBV19|14|TRBJ1-2|few
TGTGCCAGTAGTAACCGACAGCTAAGCTATGGCTACACCTTC
CASSNRQLSYGYTF
>NA|TRBV6-5|15|TRBJ2-7|NA
TGTGCCAGCAGTTATTCGAGGGACACTACCTACGAGCAGTACTTC
CASSYSRDTTYEQYF
>NA|TRBV27|14|TRBJ2-7|NA
TGTGCCAGCAGAGAGGCAGGGGAAGCCTACGAGCAGTACTTC
CASREAGEAYEQYF
>NA|TRBV21-1|14|TRBJ2-7|NA
TGTGCCAGCAGCGTAGGGGTACAGGAGGACGAGCAGTACTTC
CASSVGVQEDEQYF
>NA|TRBV7-2|16|TRBJ2-3|once
TGTGCCAGCAGCTTATCGTGGAGGGGGGGCACAGATACGCAGTATTTT
CASSLSWRGGTDTQYF
>NA|TRBV18|18|TRBJ1-5|NA
TGTGCCAGCTCACCTACTTCCCGGGACGACCGGAGCAATCAGCCCCAGCATTTT
CASSPTSRDDRSNQPQHF
>NA|TRBV19|17|TRBJ1-4|NA
TGTGCCAGTAGTATAGATCTCTTCGGAGGGCGCGGTGAAAAACTGTTTTTT
CASSIDLFGGRGEKLFF
>NA|TRBV5-4|12|TRBJ2-7|NA
TGTGCCAGCTCCCCCTCTAGGAACGAGCAGTACTTC
CASSPSRNEQYF
>TRBD2|TRBV28|14|TRBJ2-7|NA
TGTGCCAGTCAAAGCGGGACTGTGCAACGCGAGCAGTACTTC
CASQSGTVQREQYF
>NA|TRBV28|11|TRBJ1-1|once
TGTGCCAGCAGTCCCTCGGTTGAAGCTTTCTTT
CASSPSVEAFF
>TRBD1|TRBV6-5|15|TRBJ1-2|few
TGTGCCAGCAGTTACACTTCCGGGACAGGGGCTGGCTACACCTTC
CASSYTSGTGAGYTF